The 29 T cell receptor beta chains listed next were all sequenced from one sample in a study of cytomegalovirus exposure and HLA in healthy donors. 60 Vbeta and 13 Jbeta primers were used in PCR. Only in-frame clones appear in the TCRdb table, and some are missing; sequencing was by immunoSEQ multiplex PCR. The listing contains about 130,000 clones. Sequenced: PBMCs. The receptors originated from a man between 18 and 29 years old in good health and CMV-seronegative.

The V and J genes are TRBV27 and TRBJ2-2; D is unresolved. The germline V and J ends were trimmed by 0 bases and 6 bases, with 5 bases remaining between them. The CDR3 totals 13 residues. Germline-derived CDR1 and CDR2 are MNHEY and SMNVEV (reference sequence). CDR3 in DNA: TGTGCCAGCAGTTTATCTTATCCCGGGGAGCTGTTTTTT. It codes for CASSLSYPGELFF.

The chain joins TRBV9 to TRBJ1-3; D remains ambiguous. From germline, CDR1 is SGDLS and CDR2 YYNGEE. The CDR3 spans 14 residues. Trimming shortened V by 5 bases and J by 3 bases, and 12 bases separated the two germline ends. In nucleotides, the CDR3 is TGTGCCAGCAGTCCCGCAGTTCTTGGAAACACCATATATTTT. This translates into CASSPAVLGNTIYF. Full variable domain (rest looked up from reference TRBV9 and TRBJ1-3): DSGVTQTPKHLITATGQRVTLRCSPRSGDLSVYWYQQSLDQGLQFLIQYYNGEERAKGNILERFSAQQFPDLHSELNLSSLELGDSALYFCASSPAVLGNTIYFGEGSWLTVV.

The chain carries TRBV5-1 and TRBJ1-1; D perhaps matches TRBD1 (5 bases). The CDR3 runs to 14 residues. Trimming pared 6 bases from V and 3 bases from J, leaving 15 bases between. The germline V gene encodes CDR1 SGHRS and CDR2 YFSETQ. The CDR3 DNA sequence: TGCGCCAGCAAGGAGGGGAGGACGGACACTGAAGCTTTCTTT. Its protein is CASKEGRTDTEAFF.

The CDR3 loop is CASSDSGTGDWGYTF. CDR3 DNA sequence: TGTGCCAGCAGCGACTCCGGGACAGGGGATTGGGGCTACACCTTC. V gene TRBV27 combines with J gene TRBJ1-2; 10 bases map to TRBD1. Germline CDR1 and CDR2: MNHEY and SMNVEV (reference sequence). The V segment lost 6 bases and the J segment 8 bases; nucleotides outside the gene matches: 12. The CDR3 sequence is 15 residues long.

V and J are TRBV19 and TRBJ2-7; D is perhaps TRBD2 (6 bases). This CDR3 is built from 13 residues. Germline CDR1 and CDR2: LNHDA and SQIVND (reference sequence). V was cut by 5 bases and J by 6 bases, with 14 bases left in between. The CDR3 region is CASSLSPGGEQYF. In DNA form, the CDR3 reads TGTGCCAGTAGTCTATCGCCCGGGGGCGAGCAGTACTTC.

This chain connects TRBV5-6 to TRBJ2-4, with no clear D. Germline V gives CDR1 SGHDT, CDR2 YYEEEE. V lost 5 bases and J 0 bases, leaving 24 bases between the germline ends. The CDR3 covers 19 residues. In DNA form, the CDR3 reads TGTGCCAGCAGGTTGAAGCAAGATGAGAGTCGGTTAGCCAAAAACATTCAGTACTTC. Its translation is CASRLKQDESRLAKNIQYF.

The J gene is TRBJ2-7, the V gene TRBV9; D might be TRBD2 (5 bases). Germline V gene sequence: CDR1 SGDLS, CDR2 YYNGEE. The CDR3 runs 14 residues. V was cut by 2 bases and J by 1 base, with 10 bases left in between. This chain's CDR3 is CASSVGGSSYEQYF. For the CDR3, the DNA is TGTGCCAGCAGCGTCGGCGGGTCTTCCTACGAGCAGTACTTC.

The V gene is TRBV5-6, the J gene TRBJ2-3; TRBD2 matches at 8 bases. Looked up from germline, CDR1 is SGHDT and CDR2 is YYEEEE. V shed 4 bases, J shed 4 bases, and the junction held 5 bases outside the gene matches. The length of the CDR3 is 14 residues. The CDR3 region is CASSQAGASDTQYF. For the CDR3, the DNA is TGTGCCAGCAGCCAAGCGGGGGCCTCAGATACGCAGTATTTT.

CDR3 residues: CASSVSGPTDTQYF. As DNA, the CDR3 is TGTGCCAGCAGTGTCTCAGGCCCCACAGATACGCAGTATTTT. This chain links TRBV25-1 with TRBJ2-3; D gene ambiguous. This CDR3 contains 14 residues. CDR1 is MGHDK, CDR2 SYGVNS, per germline. The ends were cut back, 4 bases at V and 2 bases at J, with 10 bases in the middle. Based on the CDR3 plus reference TRBV25-1 and TRBJ2-3, the full variable domain is EADIYQTPRYLVIGTGKKITLECSQTMGHDKMYWYQQDPGMELHLIHYSYGVNSTEKGDLSSESTVSRIRTEHFPLTLESARPSHTSQYLCASSVSGPTDTQYFGPGTRLTVL.

CDR3 sequence: CASSQDGQAPTEAFF. CDR3 bases: TGCGCCAGCAGCCAAGACGGACAGGCTCCGACTGAAGCTTTCTTT. The chain uses TRBV4-3 and TRBJ1-1; 7 bases fit TRBD1. J was trimmed by 5 bases and V by 0 bases; bases with no gene match: 6. Germline V gene lookup returns CDR1 LGHNA and CDR2 YSLEER. This CDR3 is 15 amino acids long.

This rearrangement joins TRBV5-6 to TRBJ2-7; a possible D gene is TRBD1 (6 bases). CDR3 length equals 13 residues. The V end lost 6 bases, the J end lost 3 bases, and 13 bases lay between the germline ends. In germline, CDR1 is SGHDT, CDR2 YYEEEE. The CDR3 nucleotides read TGTGCCAGCACCACAGGGTCTCTCTACGAGCAGTACTTC. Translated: CASTTGSLYEQYF.

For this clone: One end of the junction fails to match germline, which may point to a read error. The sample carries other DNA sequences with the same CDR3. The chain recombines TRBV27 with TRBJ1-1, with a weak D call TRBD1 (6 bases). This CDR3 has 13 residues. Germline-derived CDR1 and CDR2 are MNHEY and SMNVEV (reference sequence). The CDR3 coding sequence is TGTGCCAGCAGTTTCACAGGGTACACTGAGGCTTTCTTT. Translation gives CASSFTGYTEAFF.

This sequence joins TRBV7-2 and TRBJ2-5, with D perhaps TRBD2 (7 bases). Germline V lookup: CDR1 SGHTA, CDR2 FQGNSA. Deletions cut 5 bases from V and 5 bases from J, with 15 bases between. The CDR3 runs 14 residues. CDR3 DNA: TGTGCCAGCAGCCGGGGGGCAGGTGGGGAGACCCAGTACTTC. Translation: CASSRGAGGETQYF.

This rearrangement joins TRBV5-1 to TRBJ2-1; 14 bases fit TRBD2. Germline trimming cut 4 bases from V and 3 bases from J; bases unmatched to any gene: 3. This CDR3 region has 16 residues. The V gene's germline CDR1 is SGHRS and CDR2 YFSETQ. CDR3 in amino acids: CASSPGLAGDYNEQFF. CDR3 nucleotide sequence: TGCGCCAGCAGCCCGGGACTAGCGGGGGACTACAATGAGCAGTTCTTC.

The CDR3 spells CASSPQIAPREQYF. Written as DNA, the CDR3 is TGTGCCAGCAGTCCTCAGATTGCGCCGAGGGAGCAGTACTTC. This sequence joins TRBV28 and TRBJ2-7; D is unresolved. The CDR3 runs 14 residues. V was trimmed by 5 bases and J by 7 bases, leaving 18 bases between them. Germline V gene data show CDR1 as MDHEN and CDR2 as SYDVKM.

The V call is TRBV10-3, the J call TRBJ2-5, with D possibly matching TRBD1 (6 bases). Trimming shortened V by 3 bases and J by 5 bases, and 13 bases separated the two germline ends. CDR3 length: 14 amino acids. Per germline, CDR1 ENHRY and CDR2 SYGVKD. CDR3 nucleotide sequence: TGTGCCATCAGTGAAACAGGGCGGGCGGAGACCCAGTACTTC. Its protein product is CAISETGRAETQYF.

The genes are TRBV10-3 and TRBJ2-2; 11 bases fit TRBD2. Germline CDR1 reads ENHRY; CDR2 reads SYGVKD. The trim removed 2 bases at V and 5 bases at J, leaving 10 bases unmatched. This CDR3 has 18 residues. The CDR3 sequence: CAISEPAWGLAETGELFF. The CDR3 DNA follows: TGTGCCATCAGTGAGCCCGCGTGGGGACTAGCGGAGACCGGGGAGCTGTTTTTT.

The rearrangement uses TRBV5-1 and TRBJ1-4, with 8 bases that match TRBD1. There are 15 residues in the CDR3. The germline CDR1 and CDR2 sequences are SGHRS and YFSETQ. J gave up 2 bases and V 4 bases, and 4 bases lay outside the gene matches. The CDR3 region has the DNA TGCGCCAGCAGCACAAGACAGGGGACTAATGAAAAACTGTTTTTT. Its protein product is CASSTRQGTNEKLFF.

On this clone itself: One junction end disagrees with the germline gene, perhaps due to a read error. CDR3 loop: CAGSQGGGETQYF. The CDR3, as DNA: TGCGCCGGCAGCCAAGGGGGAGGAGAGACCCAGTACTTC. This rearrangement joins TRBV4-1 to TRBJ2-5; D may correspond to TRBD1 or TRBD2 (6 bases each). There are 13 residues in the CDR3. The germline CDR1 and CDR2 sequences are MGHRA and YSYEKL.

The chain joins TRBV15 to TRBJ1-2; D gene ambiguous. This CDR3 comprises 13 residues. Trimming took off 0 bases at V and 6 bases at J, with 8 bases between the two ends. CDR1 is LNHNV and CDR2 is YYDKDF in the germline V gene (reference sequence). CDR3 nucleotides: TGTGCCACCAGCAGAGACAGGTCGCATGGCTACACCTTC. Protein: CATSRDRSHGYTF.

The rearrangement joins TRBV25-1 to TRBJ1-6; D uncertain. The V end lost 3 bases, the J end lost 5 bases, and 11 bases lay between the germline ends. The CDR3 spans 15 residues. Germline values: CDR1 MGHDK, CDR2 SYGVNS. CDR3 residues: CASSDAVTNNSPLHF. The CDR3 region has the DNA TGTGCCAGCAGTGATGCGGTCACCAATAATTCACCCCTCCACTTT. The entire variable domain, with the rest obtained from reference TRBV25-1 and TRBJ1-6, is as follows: EADIYQTPRYLVIGTGKKITLECSQTMGHDKMYWYQQDPGMELHLIHYSYGVNSTEKGDLSSESTVSRIRTEHFPLTLESARPSHTSQYLCASSDAVTNNSPLHFGNGTRLTVT.

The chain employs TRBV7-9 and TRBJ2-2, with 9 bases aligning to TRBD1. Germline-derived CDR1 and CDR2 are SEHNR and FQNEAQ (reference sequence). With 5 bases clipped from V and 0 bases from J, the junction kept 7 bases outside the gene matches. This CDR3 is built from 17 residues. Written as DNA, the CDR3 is TGTGCCAGCAGCCCCGGGACAGGGAGGACGAACACCGGGGAGCTGTTTTTT. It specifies CASSPGTGRTNTGELFF.

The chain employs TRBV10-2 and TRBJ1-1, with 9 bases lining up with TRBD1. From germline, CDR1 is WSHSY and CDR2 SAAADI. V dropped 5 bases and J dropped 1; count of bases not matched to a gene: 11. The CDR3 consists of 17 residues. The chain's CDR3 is CASSRWVPGQGNTEAFF. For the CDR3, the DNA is TGCGCCAGCAGTCGGTGGGTTCCGGGACAGGGGAACACTGAAGCTTTCTTT.

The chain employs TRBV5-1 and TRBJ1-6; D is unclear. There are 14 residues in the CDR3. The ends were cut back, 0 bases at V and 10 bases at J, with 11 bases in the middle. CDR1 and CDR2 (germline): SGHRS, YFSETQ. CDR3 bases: TGCGCCAGCAGCTTGGCCGGCCGAGGCTCACCCCTCCACTTT. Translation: CASSLAGRGSPLHF.

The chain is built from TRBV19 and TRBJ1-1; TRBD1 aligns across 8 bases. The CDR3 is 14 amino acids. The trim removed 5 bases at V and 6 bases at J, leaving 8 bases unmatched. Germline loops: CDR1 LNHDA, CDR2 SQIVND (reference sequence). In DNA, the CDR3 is TGTGCCAGTAGTTTCGGACAGGGCCTCCCTGAAGCTTTCTTT. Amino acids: CASSFGQGLPEAFF. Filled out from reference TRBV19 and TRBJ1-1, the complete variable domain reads DGGITQSPKYLFRKEGQNVTLSCEQNLNHDAMYWYRQDPGQGLRLIYYSQIVNDFQKGDIAEGYSVSREKKESFPLTVTSAQKNPTAFYLCASSFGQGLPEAFFGQGTRLTVV.

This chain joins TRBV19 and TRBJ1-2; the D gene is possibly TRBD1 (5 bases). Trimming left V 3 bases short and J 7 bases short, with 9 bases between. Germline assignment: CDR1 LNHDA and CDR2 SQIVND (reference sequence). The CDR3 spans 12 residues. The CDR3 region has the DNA TGTGCCAGTAGTATCCCAGGGTCTGGCTACACCTTC. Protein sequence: CASSIPGSGYTF.

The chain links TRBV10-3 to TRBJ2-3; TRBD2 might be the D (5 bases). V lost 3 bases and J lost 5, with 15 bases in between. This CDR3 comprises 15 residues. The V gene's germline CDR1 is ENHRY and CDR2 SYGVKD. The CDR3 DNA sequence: TGTGCCATCAGTGACCCACTGAGAAGCGGAGATACGCAGTATTTT. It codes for CAISDPLRSGDTQYF.

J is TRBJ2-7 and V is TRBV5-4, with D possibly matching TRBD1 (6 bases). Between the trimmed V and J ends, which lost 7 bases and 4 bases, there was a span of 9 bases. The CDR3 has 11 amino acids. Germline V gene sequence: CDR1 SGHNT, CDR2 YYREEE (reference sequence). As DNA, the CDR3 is TGTGCCAGCCGGCAGGGGTACGAGCAGTACTTC. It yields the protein CASRQGYEQYF. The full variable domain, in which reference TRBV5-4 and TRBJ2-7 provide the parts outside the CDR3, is ETGVTQSPTHLIKTRGQQVTLRCSSQSGHNTVSWYQQALGQGPQFIFQYYREEENGRGNFPPRFSGLQFPNYSSELNVNALELDDSALYLCASRQGYEQYFGPGTRLTVT.

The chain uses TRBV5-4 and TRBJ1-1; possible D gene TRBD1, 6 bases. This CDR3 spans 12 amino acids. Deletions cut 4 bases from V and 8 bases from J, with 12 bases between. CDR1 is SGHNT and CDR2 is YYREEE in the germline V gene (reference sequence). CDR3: CASSRRQAEAFF. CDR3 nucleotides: TGTGCCAGCAGCCGAAGACAGGCCGAAGCTTTCTTT.